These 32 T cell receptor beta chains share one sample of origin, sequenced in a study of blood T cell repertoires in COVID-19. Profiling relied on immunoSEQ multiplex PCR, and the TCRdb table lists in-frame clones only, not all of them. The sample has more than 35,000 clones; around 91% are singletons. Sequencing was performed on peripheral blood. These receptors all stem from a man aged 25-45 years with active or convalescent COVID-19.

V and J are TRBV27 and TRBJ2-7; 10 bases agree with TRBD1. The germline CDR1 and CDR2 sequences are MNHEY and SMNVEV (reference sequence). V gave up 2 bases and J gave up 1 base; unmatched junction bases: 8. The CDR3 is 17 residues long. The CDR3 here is CASSLTKPGQGSYEQYV. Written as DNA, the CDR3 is TGTGCCAGCAGTTTAACGAAACCGGGACAGGGGTCCTACGAGCAGTACGTC.

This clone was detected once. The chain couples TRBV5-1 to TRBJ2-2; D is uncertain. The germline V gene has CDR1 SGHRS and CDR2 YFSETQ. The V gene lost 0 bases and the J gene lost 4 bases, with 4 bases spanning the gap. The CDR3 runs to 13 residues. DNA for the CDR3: TGCGCCAGCAGCTTGGGGAGCACCGGGGAGCTGTTTTTT. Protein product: CASSLGSTGELFF.

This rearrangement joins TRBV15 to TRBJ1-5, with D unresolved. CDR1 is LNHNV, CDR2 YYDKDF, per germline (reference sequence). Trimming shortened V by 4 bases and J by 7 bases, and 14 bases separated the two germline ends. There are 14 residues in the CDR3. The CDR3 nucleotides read TGTGCCACCAGCAATCCCACTAGTGGACAGCCCCAGCATTTT. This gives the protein CATSNPTSGQPQHF.

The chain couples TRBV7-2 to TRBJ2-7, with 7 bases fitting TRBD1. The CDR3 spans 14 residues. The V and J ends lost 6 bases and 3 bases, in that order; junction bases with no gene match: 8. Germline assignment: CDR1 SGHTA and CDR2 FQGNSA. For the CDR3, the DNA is TGTGCCAGCAGAAATACAGGGGTAGGCTACGAGCAGTACTTC. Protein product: CASRNTGVGYEQYF.

CDR3 sequence: CASSPGTLGYDGYTF. The DNA for the CDR3 is TGTGCCAGCAGCCCCGGGACACTGGGCTATGACGGCTACACCTTC. This sequence joins TRBV5-5 and TRBJ1-2, with D tentatively TRBD1 (6 bases). This CDR3 spans 15 amino acids. V was shortened by 4 bases and J by 8 bases, with 21 bases between the two germline ends. CDR1 and CDR2 (germline): SGHKS, YYEKEE (reference sequence).

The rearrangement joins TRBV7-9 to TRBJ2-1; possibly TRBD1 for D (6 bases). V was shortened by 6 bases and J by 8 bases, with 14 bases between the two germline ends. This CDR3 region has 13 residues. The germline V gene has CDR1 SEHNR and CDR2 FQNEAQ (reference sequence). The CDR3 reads CASRLRGSDEQFF. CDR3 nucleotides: TGTGCCAGCAGACTCAGGGGTTCCGATGAGCAGTTCTTC.

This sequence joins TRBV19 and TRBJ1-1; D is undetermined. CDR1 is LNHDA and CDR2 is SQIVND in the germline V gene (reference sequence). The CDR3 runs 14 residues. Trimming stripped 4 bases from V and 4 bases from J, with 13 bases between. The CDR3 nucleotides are TGTGCCAGTAGTACCATTGGACTTCGCACTGAAGCTTTCTTT. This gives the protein CASSTIGLRTEAFF.

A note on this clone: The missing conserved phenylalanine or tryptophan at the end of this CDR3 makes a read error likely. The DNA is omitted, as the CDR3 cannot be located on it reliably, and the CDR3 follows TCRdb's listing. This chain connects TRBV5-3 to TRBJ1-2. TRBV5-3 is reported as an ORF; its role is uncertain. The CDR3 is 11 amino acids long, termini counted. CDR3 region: CARSLEEVHSP.

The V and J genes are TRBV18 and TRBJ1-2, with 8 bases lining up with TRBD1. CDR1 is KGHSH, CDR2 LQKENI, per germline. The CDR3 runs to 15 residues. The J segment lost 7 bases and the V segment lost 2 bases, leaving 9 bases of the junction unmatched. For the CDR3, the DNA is TGTGCCAGCTCACCAGGGGCAGGGGGCGATCTTGGCTACACCTTC. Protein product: CASSPGAGGDLGYTF. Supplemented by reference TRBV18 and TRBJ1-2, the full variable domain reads NAGVMQNPRHLVRRRGQEARLRCSPMKGHSHVYWYRQLPEEGLKFMVYLQKENIIDESGMPKERFSAEFPKEGPSILRIQQVVRGDSAAYFCASSPGAGGDLGYTFGSGTRLTVV.

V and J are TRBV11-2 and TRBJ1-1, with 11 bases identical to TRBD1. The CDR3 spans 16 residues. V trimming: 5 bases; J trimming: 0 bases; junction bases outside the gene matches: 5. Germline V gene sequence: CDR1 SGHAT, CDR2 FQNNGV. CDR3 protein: CASSKGQGAVNTEAFF. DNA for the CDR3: TGTGCCAGCAGCAAAGGACAGGGGGCAGTGAACACTGAAGCTTTCTTT.

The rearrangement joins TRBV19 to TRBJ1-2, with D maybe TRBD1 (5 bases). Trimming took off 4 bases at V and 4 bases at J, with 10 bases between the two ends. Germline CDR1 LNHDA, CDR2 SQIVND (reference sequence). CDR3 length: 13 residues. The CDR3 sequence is CASSTGTPYGYTF. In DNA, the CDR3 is TGTGCCAGTAGTACAGGGACTCCCTATGGCTACACCTTC. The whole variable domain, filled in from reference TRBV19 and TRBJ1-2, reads DGGITQSPKYLFRKEGQNVTLSCEQNLNHDAMYWYRQDPGQGLRLIYYSQIVNDFQKGDIAEGYSVSREKKESFPLTVTSAQKNPTAFYLCASSTGTPYGYTFGSGTRLTVV.

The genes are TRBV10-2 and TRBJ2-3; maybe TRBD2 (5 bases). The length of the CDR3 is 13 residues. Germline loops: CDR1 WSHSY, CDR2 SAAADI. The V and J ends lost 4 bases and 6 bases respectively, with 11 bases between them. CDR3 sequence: CASSVGTGDTQYF. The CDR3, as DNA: TGCGCCAGCAGTGTCGGCACGGGGGATACGCAGTATTTT.

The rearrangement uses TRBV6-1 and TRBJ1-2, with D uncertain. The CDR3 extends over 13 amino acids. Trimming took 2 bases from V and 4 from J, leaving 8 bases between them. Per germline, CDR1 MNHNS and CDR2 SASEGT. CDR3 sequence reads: CASSELRGYGYTF. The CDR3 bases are TGTGCCAGCAGTGAATTGCGGGGCTATGGCTACACCTTC.

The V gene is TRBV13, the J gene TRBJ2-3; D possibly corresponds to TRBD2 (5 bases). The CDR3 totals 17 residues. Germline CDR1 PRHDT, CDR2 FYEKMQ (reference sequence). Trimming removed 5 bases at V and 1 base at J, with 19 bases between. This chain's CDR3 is CASSTEFRGRGTDTQYF. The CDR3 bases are TGTGCCAGCAGCACAGAATTTCGGGGTCGAGGCACAGATACGCAGTATTTT.

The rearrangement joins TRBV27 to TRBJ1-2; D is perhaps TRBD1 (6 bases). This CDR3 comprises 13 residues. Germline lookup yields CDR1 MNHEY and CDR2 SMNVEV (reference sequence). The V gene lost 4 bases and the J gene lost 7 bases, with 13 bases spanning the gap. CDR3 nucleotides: TGTGCCAGCAGTTCAGTACCAGGGGTTGGCTACACCTTC. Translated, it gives CASSSVPGVGYTF.

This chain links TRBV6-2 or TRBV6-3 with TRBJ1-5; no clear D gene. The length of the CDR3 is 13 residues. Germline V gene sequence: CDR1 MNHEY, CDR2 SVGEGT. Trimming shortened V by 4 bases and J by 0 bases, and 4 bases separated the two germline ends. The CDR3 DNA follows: TGTGCCAGCAGTTCACTTAGCAATCAGCCCCAGCATTTT. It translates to CASSSLSNQPQHF.

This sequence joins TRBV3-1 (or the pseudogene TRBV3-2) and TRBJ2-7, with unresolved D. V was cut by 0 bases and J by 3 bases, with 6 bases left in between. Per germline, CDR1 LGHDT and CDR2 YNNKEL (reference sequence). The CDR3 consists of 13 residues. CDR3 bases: TGTGCCAGCAGCCAAGACCCCCGCTACGAGCAGTACGTC. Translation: CASSQDPRYEQYV.

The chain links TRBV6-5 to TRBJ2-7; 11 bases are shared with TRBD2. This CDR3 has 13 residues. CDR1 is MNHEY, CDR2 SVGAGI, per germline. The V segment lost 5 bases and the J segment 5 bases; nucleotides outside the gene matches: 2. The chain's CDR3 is CASSPTSGNEQYV. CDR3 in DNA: TGTGCCAGCAGTCCGACTAGCGGGAACGAGCAGTACGTC.

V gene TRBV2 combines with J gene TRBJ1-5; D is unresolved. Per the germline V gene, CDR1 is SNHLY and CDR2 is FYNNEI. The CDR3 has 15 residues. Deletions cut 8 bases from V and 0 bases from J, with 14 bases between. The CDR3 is CASLGDNYSNQPQHF. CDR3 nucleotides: TGTGCCAGCTTGGGAGACAATTATAGCAATCAGCCCCAGCATTTT.

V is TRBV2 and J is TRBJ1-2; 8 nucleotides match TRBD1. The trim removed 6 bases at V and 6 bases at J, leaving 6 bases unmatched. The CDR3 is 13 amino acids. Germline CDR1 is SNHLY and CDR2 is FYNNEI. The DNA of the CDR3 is TGTGCCAGCAGCCGACAGGGGCGGGATGGCTACACCTTC. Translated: CASSRQGRDGYTF.

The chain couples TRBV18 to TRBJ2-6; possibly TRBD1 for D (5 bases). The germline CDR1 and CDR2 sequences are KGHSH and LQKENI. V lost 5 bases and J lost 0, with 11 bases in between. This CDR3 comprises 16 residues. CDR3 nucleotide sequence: TGTGCCAGCTCAAGACGACAGTACTCTGGGGCCAACGTCCTGACTTTC. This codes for CASSRRQYSGANVLTF.

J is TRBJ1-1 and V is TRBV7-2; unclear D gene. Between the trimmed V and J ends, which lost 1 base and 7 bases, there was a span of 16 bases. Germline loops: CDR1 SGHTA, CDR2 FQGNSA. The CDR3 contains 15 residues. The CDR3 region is CASSLVGTSGFEAFF. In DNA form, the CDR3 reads TGTGCCAGCAGCTTAGTGGGCACCTCTGGTTTTGAAGCTTTCTTT.

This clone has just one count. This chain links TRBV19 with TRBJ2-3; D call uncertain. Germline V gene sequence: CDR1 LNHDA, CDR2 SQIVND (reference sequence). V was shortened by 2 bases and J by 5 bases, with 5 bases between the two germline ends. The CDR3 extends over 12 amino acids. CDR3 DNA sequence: TGTGCCAGTAGTATAAGTAGAGATACGCAGTATTTT. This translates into CASSISRDTQYF.

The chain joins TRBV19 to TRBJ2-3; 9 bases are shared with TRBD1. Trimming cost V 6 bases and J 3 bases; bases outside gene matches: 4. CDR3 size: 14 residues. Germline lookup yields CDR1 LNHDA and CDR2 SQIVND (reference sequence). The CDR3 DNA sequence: TGTGCCAGTAGCTGGACAGGGGAGACAGATACGCAGTATTTT. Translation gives CASSWTGETDTQYF.

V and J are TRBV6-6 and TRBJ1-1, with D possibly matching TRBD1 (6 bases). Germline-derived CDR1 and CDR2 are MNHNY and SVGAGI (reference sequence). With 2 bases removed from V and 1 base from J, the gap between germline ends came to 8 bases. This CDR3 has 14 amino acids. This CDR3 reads CASSYETGNTEAFF. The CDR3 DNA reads TGTGCCAGCAGTTACGAGACAGGGAACACTGAAGCTTTCTTT.

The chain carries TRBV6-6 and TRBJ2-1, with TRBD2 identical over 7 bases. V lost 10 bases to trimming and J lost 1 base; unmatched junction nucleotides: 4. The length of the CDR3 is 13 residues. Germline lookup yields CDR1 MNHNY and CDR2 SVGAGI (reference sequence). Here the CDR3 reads CATGRFSYNEQFF. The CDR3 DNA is TGTGCCACCGGGAGGTTTTCCTACAATGAGCAGTTCTTC.

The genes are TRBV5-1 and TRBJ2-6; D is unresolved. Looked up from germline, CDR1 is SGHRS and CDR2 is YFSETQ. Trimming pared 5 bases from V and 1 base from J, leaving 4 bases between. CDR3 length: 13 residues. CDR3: CASSLSGANVLTF. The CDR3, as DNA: TGCGCCAGCAGTCTTTCTGGGGCCAACGTCCTGACTTTC.

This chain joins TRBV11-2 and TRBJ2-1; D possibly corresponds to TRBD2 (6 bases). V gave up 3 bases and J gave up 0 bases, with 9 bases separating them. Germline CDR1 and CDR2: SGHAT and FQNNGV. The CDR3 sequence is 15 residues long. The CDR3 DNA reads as TGTGCCAGCAGCTTTGAGCGGGCCTCCTACAATGAGCAGTTCTTC. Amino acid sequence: CASSFERASYNEQFF.

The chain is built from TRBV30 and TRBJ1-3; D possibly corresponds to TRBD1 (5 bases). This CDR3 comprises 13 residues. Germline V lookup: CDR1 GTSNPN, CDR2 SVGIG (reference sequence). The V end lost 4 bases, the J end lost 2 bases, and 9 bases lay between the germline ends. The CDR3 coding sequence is TGTGCCTGGAACCTCAGGGCTGGAAACACCATATATTTT. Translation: CAWNLRAGNTIYF.

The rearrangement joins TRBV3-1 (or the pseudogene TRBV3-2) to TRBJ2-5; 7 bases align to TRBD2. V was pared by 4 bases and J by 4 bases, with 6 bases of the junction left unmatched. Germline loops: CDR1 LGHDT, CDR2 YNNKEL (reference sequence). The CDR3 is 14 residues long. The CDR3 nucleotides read TGTGCCAGCAGCCGCAGCGGGGTTGGAGAGACCCAGTACTTC. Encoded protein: CASSRSGVGETQYF.

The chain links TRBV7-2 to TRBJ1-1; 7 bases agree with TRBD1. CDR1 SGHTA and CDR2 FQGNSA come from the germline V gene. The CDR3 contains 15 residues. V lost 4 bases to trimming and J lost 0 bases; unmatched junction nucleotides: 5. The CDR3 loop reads CASSYTTGMNTEAFF. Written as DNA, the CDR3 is TGTGCCAGCAGCTACACGACAGGGATGAACACTGAAGCTTTCTTT.

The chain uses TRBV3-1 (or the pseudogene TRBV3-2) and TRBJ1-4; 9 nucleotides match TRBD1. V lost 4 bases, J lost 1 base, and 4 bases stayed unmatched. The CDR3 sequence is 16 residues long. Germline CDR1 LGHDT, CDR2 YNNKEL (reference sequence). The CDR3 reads CASSPGTGLTNEKLFF. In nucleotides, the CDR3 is TGTGCCAGCAGCCCAGGGACAGGGTTAACTAATGAAAAACTGTTTTTT.